The clone carrying this TCR beta chain was detected only a few times. It was with a sample-barcoded 5' primer and a J-beta primer mix that a second PCR of about 7 to 12 cycles was run. TCRdb reanalysed the 5' RACE reads using MiXCR and keeps one entry per CDR3 protein. The sample consists of about 780,000 distinct CDR3 sequences, more than 35% of them appearing once. The CDR3 is made up of 17 amino acids. CDR1 and CDR2 (germline): MNHEY, SVGEGT. V lost 2 bases to trimming and J lost 1 base; unmatched junction nucleotides: 11. PBMCs, at least 7 million per sample, were isolated. These data come from a study of blood T cells in healthy people across ages.

Sequencing was performed on blood. The chain carries TRBV6-2 or TRBV6-3 and TRBJ2-7; 7 bases line up with TRBD2. The receptor's source is a man older than 75 in good health. This chain's CDR3 is CASSYATVPGRSYEQYF. Written as DNA, the CDR3 is TGTGCCAGCAGTTACGCAACGGTACCCGGGAGGTCCTACGAGCAGTACTTC.